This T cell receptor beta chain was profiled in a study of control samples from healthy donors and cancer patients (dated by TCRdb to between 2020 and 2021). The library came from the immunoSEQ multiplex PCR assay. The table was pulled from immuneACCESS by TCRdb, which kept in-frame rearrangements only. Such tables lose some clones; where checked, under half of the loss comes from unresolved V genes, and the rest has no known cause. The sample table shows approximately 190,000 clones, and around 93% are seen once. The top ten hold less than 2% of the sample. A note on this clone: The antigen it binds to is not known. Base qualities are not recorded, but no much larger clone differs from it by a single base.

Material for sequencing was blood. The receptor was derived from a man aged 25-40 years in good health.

The CDR3 here reads CASSLRFGGINTGELFF. DNA sequence: TGTGCCAGCAGCTTAAGATTCGGGGGTATTAACACCGGGGAGCTGTTTTTT. The chain is encoded by TRBV7-6 joined to TRBJ2-2, with TRBD2 as a weak D call on 6 bases. Deletion took 2 bases off V and 2 bases off J, with a span of 15 bases between the germline ends. CDR1 SGHVS and CDR2 FNYEAQ are derived from the germline V gene. The CDR3 goes from the cysteine to the phenylalanine over 17 residues. The CDR3 DNA has 51 bases and is translated from base 1.